Presented here are 26 T cell receptor beta chains from one specimen sequenced in a study of T cells in Graves' hyperthyroidism and ophthalmopathy. TCR beta CDR3 sequences were amplified from RNA transcripts. TCR CDR3 regions were first amplified by RT-PCR with HTBI primers. From the multiplex PCR reads, TCRdb called clonotypes with MiXCR, one entry per CDR3 protein. The table shows about 610,000 distinct CDR3 sequences, with about 16% occurring only once. The sequencing sample was made of blood. The receptors shown here come from a woman aged 40 to 50 with Graves' ophthalmopathy.

The table lists this clonotype with a count of one. The chain uses TRBV12-3 or TRBV12-4 and TRBJ1-1; no clear D. V was pared by 0 bases and J by 13 bases, with 15 bases between. CDR3 size: 13 residues. The CDR3 DNA reads as TGTGCCAGCAGTTTAGCGATGAACATGGGAGTTTTCTTT. Translated: CASSLAMNMGVFF.

This clonotype was found once. The gene calls are TRBV5-5 and TRBJ2-1; 9 bases match TRBD1. The V gene end was trimmed by 1 base and the J gene end by 3 bases; junction bases not matched to a gene: 11. CDR3 size: 18 residues. CDR1 and CDR2 (germline): SGHKS, YYEKEE (reference sequence). DNA for the CDR3: TGTGCCAGCAGCTTGTCTAAAACAACAGGGGGCCTCTACAATGAGCAGTTCTTC. This sequence encodes CASSLSKTTGGLYNEQFF. The full variable domain, in which reference TRBV5-5 and TRBJ2-1 provide the parts outside the CDR3, is DAGVTQSPTHLIKTRGQQVTLRCSPISGHKSVSWYQQVLGQGPQFIFQYYEKEERGRGNFPDRFSARQFPNYSSELNVNALLLGDSALYLCASSLSKTTGGLYNEQFFGPGTRLTVL.

This clonotype was counted many times. V and J are TRBV30 and TRBJ2-3; D unresolved. Germline V gene lookup returns CDR1 GTSNPN and CDR2 SVGIG (reference sequence). The CDR3 is made up of 13 amino acids. V was shortened by 1 base and J by 8 bases, with 13 bases between the two germline ends. CDR3 loop: CAWSAQRVTTQYF. The CDR3 nucleotides read TGTGCCTGGAGTGCGCAAAGGGTGACTACGCAGTATTTT.

This clonotype was detected only a few times. The chain has TRBV2 and TRBJ2-5; the match to TRBD1 covers 8 bases. The CDR3 is 15 residues long. Germline V lookup: CDR1 SNHLY, CDR2 FYNNEI. V gave up 6 bases and J gave up 5 bases; unmatched junction bases: 11. CDR3 sequence: CASRTTGALGETQYF. The CDR3 nucleotides read TGTGCCAGCAGGACGACAGGGGCGCTGGGGGAGACCCAGTACTTC.

This chain links TRBV7-2 with TRBJ2-7; 10 bases match TRBD1. The CDR3 covers 16 residues. J was trimmed by 7 bases and V by 5 bases; bases with no gene match: 14. CDR1 is SGHTA, CDR2 FQGNSA, per germline. This chain's CDR3 is CASSDRQGARFREQYF. The CDR3 coding sequence is TGTGCCAGCAGCGACAGACAGGGGGCGAGATTTAGGGAGCAGTACTTC.

This rearrangement joins TRBV30 to TRBJ2-1, with 7 positions matching TRBD2. There are 15 residues in the CDR3. Looked up from germline, CDR1 is GTSNPN and CDR2 is SVGIG (reference sequence). Trimming took 2 bases from V and 2 from J; bases not matched to a gene: 6. The CDR3 DNA reads as TGTGCCTGGAGTCGAATGGCGGGAGCCTACAATGAGCAGTTCTTC. The encoded protein is CAWSRMAGAYNEQFF.

Many counts were recorded for this clonotype. The rearrangement uses TRBV18 and TRBJ2-3, with 9 bases matching TRBD2. Germline CDR1 KGHSH, CDR2 LQKENI. This CDR3 is built from 16 residues. With 2 bases clipped from V and 2 bases from J, the junction kept 5 bases outside the gene matches. The CDR3 spells CASSPSTSGHTDTQYF. The DNA of the CDR3 is TGTGCCAGCTCACCATCGACTAGCGGACACACAGATACGCAGTATTTT.

J is TRBJ2-4 and V is TRBV4-1; D remains ambiguous. V was cut by 0 bases and J by 0 bases, with 9 bases left in between. CDR3 length: 16 amino acids. The germline V gene has CDR1 MGHRA and CDR2 YSYEKL. The CDR3 loop reads CASSQEQSLAKNIQYF. CDR3 DNA: TGCGCCAGCAGCCAAGAGCAGAGCCTAGCCAAAAACATTCAGTACTTC.

The DNA for the CDR3 is TGTGCCAGTAGTATGAGGGGACTAGCAGAATACGAGCAGTACTTC. Its protein product is CASSMRGLAEYEQYF. J is TRBJ2-7 and V is TRBV19, with TRBD2 matching over 9 bases. The CDR3 runs to 15 residues. Germline trimming cut 3 bases from V and 4 bases from J; bases unmatched to any gene: 7. Germline values: CDR1 LNHDA, CDR2 SQIVND (reference sequence).

This clonotype has a count of ten or more. The chain carries TRBV7-2 and TRBJ2-5; perhaps TRBD2 as D (6 bases). This CDR3 has 15 residues. From germline, CDR1 is SGHTA and CDR2 FQGNSA. Deletions cut 1 base from V and 5 bases from J, with 14 bases between. The CDR3 region is CASSLGWGEWETQYF. CDR3 bases: TGTGCCAGCAGCTTAGGTTGGGGGGAGTGGGAGACCCAGTACTTC. Variable domain in full (rest from reference TRBV7-2 and TRBJ2-5): GAGVSQSPSNKVTEKGKDVELRCDPISGHTALYWYRQSLGQGLEFLIYFQGNSAPDKSGLPSDRFSAERTGGSVSTLTIQRTQQEDSAVYLCASSLGWGEWETQYFGPGTRLLVL.

This clonotype was seen at least ten times. The chain links TRBV18 to TRBJ2-3, with D hard to call. This CDR3 is built from 13 residues. The V and J ends lost 6 bases and 5 bases respectively, with 12 bases between them. Looked up from germline, CDR1 is KGHSH and CDR2 is LQKENI. This chain's CDR3 is CASSPKPQDTQYF. The DNA for the CDR3 is TGTGCCAGCTCCCCTAAGCCGCAAGATACGCAGTATTTT.

This clonotype was counted ten times or more. The rearrangement uses TRBV5-1 and TRBJ2-3; tentative D call: TRBD1 (6 bases). The CDR3 consists of 18 residues. V was cut by 3 bases and J by 2 bases, with 22 bases left in between. Germline V CDR1 and CDR2: SGHRS, YFSETQ. The CDR3 loop is CASSSIGGRYLLTDTQYF. CDR3 DNA sequence: TGCGCCAGCAGCTCCATAGGGGGACGTTACCTACTCACAGATACGCAGTATTTT.

In this sample, this clonotype turned up a few times. The gene calls are TRBV18 and TRBJ2-7, with D possibly matching TRBD1 (6 bases). V was trimmed by 1 base and J by 4 bases, leaving 8 bases between them. Germline-derived CDR1 and CDR2 are KGHSH and LQKENI. This CDR3 contains 13 residues. CDR3 in DNA: TGTGCCAGCTCACCACGGGACAAGTACGAGCAGTACTTC. Translation: CASSPRDKYEQYF.

This clonotype was counted between two and nine times. This may arise from a read error, as a much more abundant clone is one base away. V gene TRBV2 combines with J gene TRBJ2-7; TRBD1 matches 10 bases. This CDR3 has 14 residues. Looked up from germline, CDR1 is SNHLY and CDR2 is FYNNEI. The V segment lost 5 bases and the J segment 6 bases; nucleotides outside the gene matches: 7. CDR3 in amino acids: CASSPGTGVCEQYF. As DNA, the CDR3 is TGTGCCAGCAGTCCCGGGACAGGGGTTTGCGAGCAGTACTTC.

The CDR3 region is CAITKAGGVNEQFF. The CDR3, as DNA: TGTGCCATCACCAAGGCGGGGGGGGTGAATGAGCAGTTCTTC. The genes are TRBV10-3 and TRBJ2-1; 9 bases are shared with TRBD2. Germline V CDR1 and CDR2: ENHRY, SYGVKD. V was clipped by 7 bases and J by 7 bases; unmatched bases: 8. There are 14 residues in the CDR3.

Many counts were recorded for this clonotype. The chain has TRBV7-9 and TRBJ2-1; 9 bases are a match to TRBD1. This CDR3 has 18 amino acids. J gave up 1 base and V 4 bases, and 11 bases lay outside the gene matches. The germline V gene encodes CDR1 SEHNR and CDR2 FQNEAQ (reference sequence). This CDR3 is CASSSGTGQVWSYNEQFF. CDR3 in DNA: TGTGCCAGCAGCTCCGGGACAGGGCAGGTTTGGTCCTACAATGAGCAGTTCTTC.

This clonotype occurred a few times. The CDR3 is CSARDLLDLRGDSNQPQHF. The CDR3 DNA follows: TGCAGTGCTAGAGATCTACTGGATCTGAGGGGGGATAGCAATCAGCCCCAGCATTTT. The chain employs TRBV20-1 and TRBJ1-5, with D tentatively TRBD1 (6 bases). Germline values: CDR1 DFQATT, CDR2 SNEGSKA (reference sequence). V was trimmed by 0 bases and J by 0 bases, leaving 21 bases between them. The CDR3 is made up of 19 amino acids.

This clonotype came up many times. The V and J genes are TRBV6-1 and TRBJ1-2; D is undetermined. Germline loops: CDR1 MNHNS, CDR2 SASEGT. The CDR3 has 12 residues. The ends were cut back, 7 bases at V and 8 bases at J, with 14 bases in the middle. Here the CDR3 DNA reads TGTGCCAGCACTAATGACGGTTACGGCTACACCTTC. The encoded protein is CASTNDGYGYTF.

The rearrangement joins TRBV5-6 to TRBJ1-4; D is undetermined. The ends were cut back, 3 bases at V and 8 bases at J, with 20 bases in the middle. CDR1 SGHDT and CDR2 YYEEEE come from the germline V gene. This CDR3 contains 16 residues. CDR3 nucleotides: TGTGCCAGCAGCTCAACCTTTTCCGAACCGAGAGAAAAACTGTTTTTT. Amino acid sequence: CASSSTFSEPREKLFF.

This clonotype has a handful of counts. CDR3 protein: CSARRLAASTDTQYF. The CDR3 nucleotides are TGCAGTGCTAGGAGACTAGCGGCTAGCACAGATACGCAGTATTTT. This chain joins TRBV20-1 and TRBJ2-3; 9 bases are shared with TRBD2. The CDR3 covers 15 residues. CDR1 and CDR2 from the germline V gene are DFQATT and SNEGSKA (reference sequence). V lost 3 bases to trimming and J lost 0 bases; unmatched junction nucleotides: 4.

This clonotype has a handful of counts. V is TRBV27 and J is TRBJ1-5; D unresolved. Trimming took 2 bases from V and 5 from J, leaving 7 bases between them. This CDR3 comprises 13 residues. The germline V gene encodes CDR1 MNHEY and CDR2 SMNVEV (reference sequence). CDR3 nucleotide sequence: TGTGCCAGCAGTTTAGCGGTTTATCAGCCCCAGCATTTT. Translation gives CASSLAVYQPQHF.

About this clonotype: The CDR3 does not close with the conserved phenylalanine or tryptophan, likely indicating a read error. This chain's CDR3 is CATSKTSGGSYNEQFV. Here the CDR3 DNA reads TGTGCCACCAGCAAGACTAGCGGGGGATCCTACAATGAGCAGTTCGTC. This chain links TRBV15 with TRBJ2-1; 12 bases line up with TRBD2. Germline CDR1 LNHNV, CDR2 YYDKDF (reference sequence). The CDR3 contains 16 residues. The V and J ends lost 4 bases and 1 base, in that order; junction bases with no gene match: 2.

This clonotype appeared many times. The chain carries TRBV28 and TRBJ2-1; possibly TRBD2 for D (5 bases). Trimming cost V 4 bases and J 1 base, with 14 bases left between them. The CDR3 extends over 16 amino acids. Germline V gene data show CDR1 as MDHEN and CDR2 as SYDVKM. CDR3 bases: TGTGCCAGCAGTTCCTCTAGCTGGCAGTCCTACAATGAGCAGTTCTTC. It encodes CASSSSSWQSYNEQFF.

The rearrangement links TRBV6-1 to TRBJ1-2; tentative D call: TRBD1 (5 bases). CDR1 and CDR2 from the germline V gene are MNHNS and SASEGT. Trimming left V 7 bases short and J 0 bases short, with 12 bases between. The CDR3 extends over 14 amino acids. For the CDR3, the DNA is TGTGCCAGCAACCAGGGTCCTCCTAACTATGGCTACACCTTC. Its protein product is CASNQGPPNYGYTF.

This clonotype was observed many times. This rearrangement joins TRBV2 to TRBJ1-4, with 8 nucleotides matching TRBD1. V trimming: 4 bases; J trimming: 8 bases; junction bases outside the gene matches: 9. Germline V lookup: CDR1 SNHLY, CDR2 FYNNEI. The CDR3 is 15 amino acids. The CDR3 is CASSAGTGLWEKLFF. CDR3 coding DNA: TGTGCCAGCAGTGCCGGGACAGGACTTTGGGAAAAACTGTTTTTT.

The sample holds a few counts of this clonotype. The chain combines TRBV12-3 or TRBV12-4 with TRBJ1-6; 9 bases line up with TRBD1. V shed 0 bases and J 9 bases; nucleotides not matched to a gene: 12. CDR3 length: 18 amino acids. The CDR3 sequence: CASSLAGATGGNFSPLHF. CDR3 sequence (DNA): TGTGCCAGCAGTTTAGCGGGAGCGACAGGGGGTAATTTTTCACCCCTCCACTTT.